This T cell receptor beta chain originates from a study of cytomegalovirus exposure and HLA in healthy donors. Points on this clone: Its target is not known.

The CDR3 extends over 18 amino acids. Looked up from germline, CDR1 is SGHVS and CDR2 is FNYEAQ. J lost 4 bases, V lost 1 base, and 15 bases had no gene match. Findings and caveats of the study: The majority of TCR sequences were rare, yet some public TCRs appeared in many donors. The listing of 160 or so TCR beta chains classed them as cytomegalovirus-associated.

The assay was immunoSEQ multiplex PCR, and TCRdb's table has in-frame clones only and misses some. The data contain 95,000 to 150,000 clones, roughly nine tenths of them seen just once; the ten biggest clones take up around 1.1%. This chain joins TRBV7-6 and TRBJ2-5; 7 positions match TRBD2. The sample comprised PBMCs. The sequence was obtained from a woman between 18 and 29 years old in good health and CMV-seronegative. The CDR3 sequence is CASSLVGREAISGETQYF. The CDR3 DNA is TGTGCCAGCAGCTTAGTAGGTCGGGAGGCTATCTCGGGAGAGACCCAGTACTTC.